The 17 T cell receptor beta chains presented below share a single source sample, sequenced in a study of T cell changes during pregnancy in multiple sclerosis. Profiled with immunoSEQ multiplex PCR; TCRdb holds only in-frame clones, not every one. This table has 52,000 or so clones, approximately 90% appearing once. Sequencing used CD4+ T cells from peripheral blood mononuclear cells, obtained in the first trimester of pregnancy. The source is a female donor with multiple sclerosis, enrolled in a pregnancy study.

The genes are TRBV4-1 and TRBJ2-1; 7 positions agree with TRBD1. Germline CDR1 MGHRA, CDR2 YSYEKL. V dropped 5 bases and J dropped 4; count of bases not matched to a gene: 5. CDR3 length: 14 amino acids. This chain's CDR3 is CASSGQVGYNEQFF. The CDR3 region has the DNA TGCGCCAGCAGCGGACAGGTGGGATACAATGAGCAGTTCTTC.

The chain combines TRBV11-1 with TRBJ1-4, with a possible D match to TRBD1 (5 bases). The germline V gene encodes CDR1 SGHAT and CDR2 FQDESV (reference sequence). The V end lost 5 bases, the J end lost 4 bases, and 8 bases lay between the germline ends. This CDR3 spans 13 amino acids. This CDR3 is CASSRGFNEKLFF. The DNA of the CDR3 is TGTGCCAGCAGCAGGGGATTTAATGAAAAACTGTTTTTT.

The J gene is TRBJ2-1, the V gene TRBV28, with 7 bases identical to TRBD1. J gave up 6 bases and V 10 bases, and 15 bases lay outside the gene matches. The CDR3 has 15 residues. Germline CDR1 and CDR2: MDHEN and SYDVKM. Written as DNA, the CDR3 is TGTGCCACTTCAAAAGGGGGCATCCAACTCAATGAGCAGTTCTTC. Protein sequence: CATSKGGIQLNEQFF.

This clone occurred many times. CDR3 nucleotide sequence: TGCGCCAGCAGCCAAAGCCAGGGAGGGGTCCTCTACGAGCAGTACTTC. It yields the protein CASSQSQGGVLYEQYF. The chain employs TRBV4-1 and TRBJ2-7, with TRBD2 matching 7 bases. V was pared by 2 bases and J by 3 bases, with 10 bases of the junction left unmatched. Germline values: CDR1 MGHRA, CDR2 YSYEKL. This CDR3 contains 16 residues.

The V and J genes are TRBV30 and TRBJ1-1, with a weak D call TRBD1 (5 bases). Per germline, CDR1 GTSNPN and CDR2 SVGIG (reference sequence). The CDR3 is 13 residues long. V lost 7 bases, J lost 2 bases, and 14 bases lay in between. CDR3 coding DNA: TGTGCCTCCTTGACAGCCTCCAACACTGAAGCTTTCTTT. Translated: CASLTASNTEAFF.

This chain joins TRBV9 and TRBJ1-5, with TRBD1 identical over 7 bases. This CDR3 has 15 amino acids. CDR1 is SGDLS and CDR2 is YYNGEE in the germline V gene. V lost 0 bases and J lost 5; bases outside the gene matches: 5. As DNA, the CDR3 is TGTGCCAGCAGCGTAGCGGGACAGCCTGATCAGCCCCAGCATTTT. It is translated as CASSVAGQPDQPQHF.

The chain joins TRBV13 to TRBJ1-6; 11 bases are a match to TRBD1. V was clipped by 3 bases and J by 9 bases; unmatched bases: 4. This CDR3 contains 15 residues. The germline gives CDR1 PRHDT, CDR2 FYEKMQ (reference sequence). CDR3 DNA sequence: TGTGCCAGCAGCTTTGGACAGGGGGCGGCTTCACCCCTCCACTTT. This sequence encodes CASSFGQGAASPLHF.

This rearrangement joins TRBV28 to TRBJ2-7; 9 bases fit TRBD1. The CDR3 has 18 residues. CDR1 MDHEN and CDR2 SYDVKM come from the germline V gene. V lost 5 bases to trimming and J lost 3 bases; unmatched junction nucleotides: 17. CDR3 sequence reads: CASSLNPGVGTGFYEQYF. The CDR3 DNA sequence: TGTGCCAGCAGTCTGAACCCCGGCGTTGGGACAGGGTTCTACGAGCAGTACTTC.

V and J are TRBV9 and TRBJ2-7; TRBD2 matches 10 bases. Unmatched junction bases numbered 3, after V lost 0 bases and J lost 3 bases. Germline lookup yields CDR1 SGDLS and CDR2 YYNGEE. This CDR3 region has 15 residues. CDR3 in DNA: TGTGCCAGCAGCGTAGCTAGCGGGGGTATCTACGAGCAGTACTTC. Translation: CASSVASGGIYEQYF.

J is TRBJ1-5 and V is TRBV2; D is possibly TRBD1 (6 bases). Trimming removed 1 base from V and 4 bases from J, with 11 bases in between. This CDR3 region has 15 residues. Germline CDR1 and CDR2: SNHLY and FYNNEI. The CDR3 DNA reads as TGTGCCAGCAGTGAAGGCGGGGGCTGGAATCAGCCCCAGCATTTT. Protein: CASSEGGGWNQPQHF.

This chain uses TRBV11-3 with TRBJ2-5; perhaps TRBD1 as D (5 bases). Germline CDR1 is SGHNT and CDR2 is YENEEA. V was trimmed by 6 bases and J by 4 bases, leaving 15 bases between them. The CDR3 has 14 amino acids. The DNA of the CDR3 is TGTGCCAGCAGTGAGTCAGGGATCGGAGAGACCCAGTACTTC. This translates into CASSESGIGETQYF.

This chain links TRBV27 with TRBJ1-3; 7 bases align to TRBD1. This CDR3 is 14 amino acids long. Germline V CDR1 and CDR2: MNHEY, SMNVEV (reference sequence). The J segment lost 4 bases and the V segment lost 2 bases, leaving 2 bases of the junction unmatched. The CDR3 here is CASSLRGQGNTIYF. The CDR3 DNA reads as TGTGCCAGCAGTTTAAGGGGGCAAGGAAACACCATATATTTT.

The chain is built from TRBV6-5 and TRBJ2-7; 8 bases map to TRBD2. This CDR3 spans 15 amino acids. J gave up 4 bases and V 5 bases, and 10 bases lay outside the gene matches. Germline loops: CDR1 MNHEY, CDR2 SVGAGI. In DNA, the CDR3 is TGTGCCAGCAGTGCGGGGGGCCGCGCGGCTTACGAGCAGTACTTC. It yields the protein CASSAGGRAAYEQYF.

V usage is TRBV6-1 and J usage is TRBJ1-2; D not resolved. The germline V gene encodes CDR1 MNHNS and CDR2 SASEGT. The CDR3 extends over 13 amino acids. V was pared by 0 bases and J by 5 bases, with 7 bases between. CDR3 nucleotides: TGTGCCAGCAGTGAAGCGTCCAATTATGGCTACACCTTC. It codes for CASSEASNYGYTF.

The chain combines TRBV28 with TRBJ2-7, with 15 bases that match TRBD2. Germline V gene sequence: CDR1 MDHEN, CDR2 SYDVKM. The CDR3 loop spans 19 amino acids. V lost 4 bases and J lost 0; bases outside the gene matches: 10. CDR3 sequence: CASSSTPGLAGGPSYEQYF. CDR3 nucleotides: TGTGCCAGCAGTTCCACCCCGGGACTAGCGGGAGGCCCCTCCTACGAGCAGTACTTC. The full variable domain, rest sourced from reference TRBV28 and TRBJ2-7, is DVKVTQSSRYLVKRTGEKVFLECVQDMDHENMFWYRQDPGLGLRLIYFSYDVKMKEKGDIPEGYSVSREKKERFSLILESASTNQTSMYLCASSSTPGLAGGPSYEQYFGPGTRLTVT.

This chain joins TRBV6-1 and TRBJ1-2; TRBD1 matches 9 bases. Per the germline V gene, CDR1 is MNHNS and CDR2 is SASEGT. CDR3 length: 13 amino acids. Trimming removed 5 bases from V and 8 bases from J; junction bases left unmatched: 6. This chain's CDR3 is CASSWDRVGGYTF. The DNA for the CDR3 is TGTGCCAGCAGTTGGGACAGGGTTGGCGGCTACACCTTC.

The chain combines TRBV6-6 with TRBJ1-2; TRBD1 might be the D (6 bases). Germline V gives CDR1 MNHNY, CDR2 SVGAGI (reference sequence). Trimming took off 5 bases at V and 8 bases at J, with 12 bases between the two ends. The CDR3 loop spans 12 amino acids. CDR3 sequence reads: CASSTGWVGYTF. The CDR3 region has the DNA TGTGCCAGCAGTACAGGGTGGGTCGGCTACACCTTC.